This T cell receptor (beta chain) stems from a study of blood T cell repertoires in COVID-19. Whole-study context: Some COVID-19 samples were acute and others convalescent; all came from the United States, Italy and Spain.

TCRdb's table, derived via immunoSEQ multiplex PCR, lists solely in-frame clones and lacks some. The sample lists 95,000 to 110,000 clones; more than 80% were seen once. This clone was seen more than once but under ten times. This TCR came from a human donor in a cohort sampled during active COVID-19. The source material was peripheral blood.

This chain's CDR3 is CASSFSGTGGNTIYF. As DNA, the CDR3 is TGCGCCAGCAGCTTCTCCGGGACAGGTGGAAACACCATATATTTT. The J gene is TRBJ1-3, the V gene TRBV5-1; 8 bases line up with TRBD1. Germline assignment: CDR1 SGHRS and CDR2 YFSETQ. Trimming cost V 2 bases and J 3 bases; bases outside gene matches: 4. The CDR3 is 15 amino acids.